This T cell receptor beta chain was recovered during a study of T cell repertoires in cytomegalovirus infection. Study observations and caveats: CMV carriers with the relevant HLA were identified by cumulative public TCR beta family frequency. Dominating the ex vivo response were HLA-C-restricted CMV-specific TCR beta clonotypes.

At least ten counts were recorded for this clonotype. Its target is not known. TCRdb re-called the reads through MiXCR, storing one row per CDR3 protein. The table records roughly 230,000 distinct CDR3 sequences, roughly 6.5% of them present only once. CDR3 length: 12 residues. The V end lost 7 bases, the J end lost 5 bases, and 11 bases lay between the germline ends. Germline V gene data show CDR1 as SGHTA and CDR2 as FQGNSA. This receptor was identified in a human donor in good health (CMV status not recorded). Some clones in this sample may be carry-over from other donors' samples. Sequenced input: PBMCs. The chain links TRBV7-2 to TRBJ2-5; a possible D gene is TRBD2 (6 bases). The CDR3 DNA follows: TGTGCCAGCACTCAGGGAGGCGAGACCCAGTACTTC. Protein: CASTQGGETQYF.